The 16 T cell receptor beta chains given below trace back to one sample, sequenced in a study of Ad26.COV2.S vaccination and SARS-CoV-2 variants. Specified treatment: roughly 18 received Ad26.COV2.S at low or high dose, single or two shots; roughly 5 received placebo; per-sample allocation not given. Material that was analyzed had been drawn on day 63 after the first vaccine or placebo injection. Method: immunoSEQ multiplex PCR; TCRdb's copy keeps in-frame clones and lacks some. Altogether some 340,000 clones are present, about 86% being singletons, with the ten largest covering 1.9%. This sample comprised peripheral blood, obtained in a trial of Ad26.COV2.S vaccine versus placebo. The receptors here all came from a person between 18 and 59 years old who received the Ad26.COV2.S COVID-19 vaccine or a placebo.

V and J are TRBV3-1 (or the pseudogene TRBV3-2) and TRBJ2-7; 8 nucleotides align to TRBD1. J lost 2 bases, V lost 1 base, and 4 bases had no gene match. In germline, CDR1 is LGHDT, CDR2 YNNKEL (reference sequence). The CDR3 consists of 15 residues. CDR3 amino acids: CASSQGDRITYEQYF. The CDR3 nucleotides are TGTGCCAGCAGCCAAGGGGACAGGATAACCTACGAGCAGTACTTC.

This rearrangement joins TRBV30 to TRBJ2-3; D might be TRBD1 (6 bases). Germline CDR1 is GTSNPN and CDR2 is SVGIG (reference sequence). V lost 1 base and J lost 7, with 12 bases in between. The CDR3 spans 13 residues. CDR3 in amino acids: CAWSGIQGYTQYF. As DNA, the CDR3 is TGTGCCTGGAGTGGCATACAGGGTTATACGCAGTATTTT.

The chain links TRBV20-1 to TRBJ1-5; D remains ambiguous. Per the germline V gene, CDR1 is DFQATT and CDR2 is SNEGSKA (reference sequence). This CDR3 is 14 amino acids long. The V and J ends lost 3 bases and 3 bases respectively, with 12 bases between them. CDR3 region: CSASFGGFNQPQHF. As DNA, the CDR3 is TGCAGTGCTAGTTTCGGCGGTTTCAATCAGCCCCAGCATTTT.

The chain links TRBV5-5 to TRBJ2-7; 7 nucleotides line up with TRBD1. Trimming at V came to 3 bases and at J to 1 base, leaving 19 bases not matched to a gene. The germline gives CDR1 SGHKS, CDR2 YYEKEE (reference sequence). This CDR3 spans 19 amino acids. The CDR3 protein is CASSYTGQVHPKRSYEQYF. The CDR3, as DNA: TGTGCCAGCAGCTATACTGGACAGGTTCACCCCAAGCGTTCCTACGAGCAGTACTTC.

The chain is built from TRBV9 and TRBJ2-3, with TRBD2 matching over 12 bases. V was pared by 1 base and J by 6 bases, with 9 bases of the junction left unmatched. The V gene's germline CDR1 is SGDLS and CDR2 YYNGEE. There are 17 residues in the CDR3. The CDR3 DNA follows: TGTGCCAGCAGCGTATCCGAGGCTAGCGGGGGGGGCGATACGCAGTATTTT. Its translation is CASSVSEASGGGDTQYF.

The chain has TRBV6-2 or TRBV6-3 and TRBJ2-5; the D is unclear. With 4 bases removed from V and 0 bases from J, the gap between germline ends came to 9 bases. The CDR3 spans 14 residues. Germline V gene sequence: CDR1 MNHEY, CDR2 SVGEGT. CDR3 DNA: TGTGCCAGCAGTTCCCACGGTAACCAAGAGACCCAGTACTTC. Translated: CASSSHGNQETQYF.

This clone was seen a handful of times. The chain links TRBV10-1 to TRBJ1-1; 7 positions match TRBD1. Germline V gene data show CDR1 as WNHNN and CDR2 as SYGVQD (reference sequence). The CDR3 length is 13 residues. The trim removed 7 bases at V and 4 bases at J, leaving 6 bases unmatched. The CDR3 bases are TGCGCCAGCATCTCGACAGGGCCCACTGAAGCTTTCTTT. This translates into CASISTGPTEAFF.

The V and J genes are TRBV5-1 and TRBJ2-2; 8 bases agree with TRBD1. CDR1 SGHRS and CDR2 YFSETQ come from the germline V gene. The CDR3 contains 17 residues. J gave up 4 bases and V 4 bases, and 12 bases lay outside the gene matches. CDR3 DNA sequence: TGCGCCAGCAGCCCGAGACGGACCGACAGGGGCACCGGGGAGCTGTTTTTT. This gives the protein CASSPRRTDRGTGELFF.

This clone appeared a single time. The rearrangement joins TRBV2 to TRBJ1-2; D is ambiguous. V lost 1 base and J lost 8, with 11 bases in between. The CDR3 is 13 amino acids. In germline, CDR1 is SNHLY, CDR2 FYNNEI. For the CDR3, the DNA is TGTGCCAGCAGTGAAGTACGGGCTCGGGGCTACACCTTC. It is translated as CASSEVRARGYTF. The complete variable domain, with remaining parts taken from reference TRBV2 and TRBJ1-2, reads EPEVTQTPSHQVTQMGQEVILRCVPISNHLYFYWYRQILGQKVEFLVSFYNNEISEKSEIFDDQFSVERPDGSNFTLKIRSTKLEDSAMYFCASSEVRARGYTFGSGTRLTVV.

The DNA of the CDR3 is TGTGCCAGCAACCAGTTGGGGGAACCTAACTATGGCTACACCTTC. This codes for CASNQLGEPNYGYTF. The V gene is TRBV6-5, the J gene TRBJ1-2, with D possibly matching TRBD1 (5 bases). This CDR3 region has 15 residues. Germline V lookup: CDR1 MNHEY, CDR2 SVGAGI. V was trimmed by 7 bases and J by 0 bases, leaving 15 bases between them.

A single count supports this clone. The chain uses TRBV11-2 and TRBJ2-7; D gene ambiguous. The CDR3 loop spans 13 amino acids. V was cut by 5 bases and J by 4 bases, with 12 bases left in between. Germline-derived CDR1 and CDR2 are SGHAT and FQNNGV. CDR3 sequence (DNA): TGTGCCAGCAGCCCGACCTACTCGTACGAGCAGTACTTC. It is translated as CASSPTYSYEQYF.

The chain has TRBV6-5 and TRBJ1-2; 11 bases are shared with TRBD1. V gave up 6 bases and J gave up 4 bases; unmatched junction bases: 4. In germline, CDR1 is MNHEY, CDR2 SVGAGI. The CDR3 is made up of 14 amino acids. The CDR3 DNA reads as TGTGCCAGCAGCAGGACAGGGGGCAGCTATGGCTACACCTTC. Translation gives CASSRTGGSYGYTF.

The rearrangement joins TRBV4-2 to TRBJ1-2, with D possibly being TRBD1 (6 bases). Germline-derived CDR1 and CDR2 are LGHNA and YNFKEQ. V dropped 1 base and J dropped 5 bases, with 8 bases sitting between them. This CDR3 comprises 13 residues. CDR3 region: CASSQGTDYGYTF. CDR3 DNA sequence: TGTGCCAGCAGCCAAGGGACAGATTATGGCTACACCTTC.

This clone was picked up many times. The chain uses TRBV6-5 and TRBJ2-7, with TRBD2 matching 7 bases. CDR3 length: 14 amino acids. Germline V gives CDR1 MNHEY, CDR2 SVGAGI. V lost 0 bases, J lost 8 bases, and 7 bases stayed unmatched. The CDR3 nucleotides read TGTGCCAGCAGTTACTCGCTAGCGGAGCGAAAGCAGTACTTC. Translated, it gives CASSYSLAERKQYF.

This clone was counted once. The chain joins TRBV3-1 (or the pseudogene TRBV3-2) to TRBJ2-1; 9 nucleotides align to TRBD1. CDR1 is LGHDT and CDR2 is YNNKEL in the germline V gene (reference sequence). After removal of 3 bases from V and 6 bases from J, the junction contained 9 bases not matched to a gene. The CDR3 runs to 16 residues. The CDR3: CASSHGQGLPGNEQFF. CDR3 nucleotide sequence: TGTGCCAGCAGCCACGGACAGGGGTTGCCTGGCAATGAGCAGTTCTTC.

This clone was picked up one time. The chain has TRBV7-9 and TRBJ1-1; 9 nucleotides match TRBD1. The CDR3 sequence is 14 residues long. V lost 6 bases and J lost 2; bases outside the gene matches: 4. In germline, CDR1 is SEHNR, CDR2 FQNEAQ (reference sequence). CDR3 loop: CASRGQGINTEAFF. The CDR3 DNA reads TGTGCCAGCAGAGGACAGGGGATCAACACTGAAGCTTTCTTT.